The 26 T cell receptor beta chains below come from one sample, sequenced in a study of a mutant IDH1 vaccine in newly diagnosed glioma. TCRdb's table, derived via immunoSEQ multiplex PCR, lists solely in-frame clones and lacks some. The sample consists of about 48,000 clones, about 79% of them appearing once. Regarding time point: week 35, safety follow-up. The vaccine gave 300 ug of a 20-mer mutant IDH1 peptide subcutaneously per dose. Their specific antigens are unknown. This sample comprised PBMCs, obtained from a glioma patient whose treatment included an IDH1 peptide vaccine. The receptor set was obtained from a man aged 35 to 55 with glioma.

This clone occurred once. V usage is TRBV15 and J usage is TRBJ2-1; TRBD1 matches 8 bases. J lost 8 bases, V lost 3 bases, and 9 bases had no gene match. Germline loops: CDR1 LNHNV, CDR2 YYDKDF (reference sequence). This CDR3 contains 15 residues. CDR3 bases: TGTGCCACCAGCAGGGGCGGGCAGGGGGCCGATGAGCAGTTCTTC. This translates into CATSRGGQGADEQFF.

V and J are TRBV5-6 and TRBJ2-5; D is unclear. The germline V gene encodes CDR1 SGHDT and CDR2 YYEEEE. This CDR3 contains 14 residues. V was clipped by 1 base and J by 6 bases, with 13 bases between them. CDR3 sequence reads: CASSLWSAVKTQYF. The CDR3 DNA is TGTGCCAGCAGCTTGTGGTCCGCGGTAAAGACCCAGTACTTC.

This CDR3 is CASSKPGRGSNEQFF. The CDR3 coding sequence is TGTGCCAGCAGCAAACCCGGCAGGGGCAGCAATGAGCAGTTCTTC. This chain connects TRBV7-8 to TRBJ2-1; perhaps TRBD1 as D (6 bases). This CDR3 comprises 15 residues. V lost 5 bases, J lost 6 bases, and 17 bases lay in between. CDR1 SGHVS and CDR2 FQNEAQ come from the germline V gene.

The chain employs TRBV6-4 and TRBJ2-7, with D tentatively TRBD1 (5 bases). Trimming stripped 4 bases from V and 4 bases from J, with 17 bases between. CDR3 length: 15 amino acids. Germline V gives CDR1 MRHNA, CDR2 SNTAGT. The CDR3 loop reads CASSVLRGVGYEQYF. In nucleotides, the CDR3 is TGTGCCAGCAGTGTACTTAGGGGCGTCGGTTACGAGCAGTACTTC.

The V gene is TRBV5-8, the J gene TRBJ2-3; either TRBD1 or TRBD2 may supply D (5 bases each). The CDR3 covers 15 residues. V was shortened by 7 bases and J by 7 bases, with 22 bases between the two germline ends. Germline CDR1 and CDR2: SGHTS and YDEGEE. The CDR3 coding sequence is TGTGCCAGCGTCGAGGGGCCAACTCGGGGTAATACGCAGTATTTT. Its protein product is CASVEGPTRGNTQYF. The full variable domain, its missing parts supplied by reference TRBV5-8 and TRBJ2-3, is EAGVTQSPTHLIKTRGQQATLRCSPISGHTSVYWYQQALGLGLQFLLWYDEGEERNRGNFPPRFSGRQFPNYSSELNVNALELEDSALYLCASVEGPTRGNTQYFGPGTRLTVL.

The rearrangement uses TRBV6-1 and TRBJ2-1; no definite D call. Per the germline V gene, CDR1 is MNHNS and CDR2 is SASEGT. V was pared by 4 bases and J by 2 bases, with 9 bases between. CDR3 size: 14 residues. The CDR3 region has the DNA TGTGCCAGCAGTGTATTAATCACCTACAATGAGCAGTTCTTC. Translating gives CASSVLITYNEQFF.

V and J are TRBV6-1 and TRBJ1-4, with 11 bases matching TRBD1. This CDR3 is built from 14 residues. Germline-derived CDR1 and CDR2 are MNHNS and SASEGT. V shed 6 bases, J shed 8 bases, and the junction held 5 bases outside the gene matches. For the CDR3, the DNA is TGTGCCAGCAGCCGCTGGGACAGGGGGGAAAAACTGTTTTTT. As protein: CASSRWDRGEKLFF.

The V call is TRBV27, the J call TRBJ2-7, with 10 positions matching TRBD2. This CDR3 has 15 amino acids. In germline, CDR1 is MNHEY, CDR2 SMNVEV (reference sequence). V trimming: 2 bases; J trimming: 2 bases; junction bases outside the gene matches: 3. Here the CDR3 DNA reads TGTGCCAGCAGTTTAGGAGCGGGAGGGCCCTACGAGCAGTACGTC. It translates to CASSLGAGGPYEQYV.

Only one count was recorded for this clone. Other DNA sequences of this sample code for an identical CDR3. The chain has TRBV21-1 and TRBJ2-7. TRBV21-1 corresponds to a pseudogene. The CDR3 totals 14 residues. CDR3 nucleotides: TGTGCCAGCAGCAAAGGAGGGGTCTCCTACGAGCAGTACGTC. It encodes CASSKGGVSYEQYV.

The chain links TRBV7-2 to TRBJ1-1, with 7 bases matching TRBD1. The trim removed 5 bases at V and 7 bases at J, leaving 7 bases unmatched. The germline gives CDR1 SGHTA, CDR2 FQGNSA. This CDR3 spans 13 amino acids. CDR3 region: CASSPGTVVEAFF. The CDR3 coding sequence is TGTGCCAGCAGCCCTGGGACAGTGGTTGAAGCTTTCTTT.

The chain links TRBV6-1 to TRBJ2-7; possibly TRBD1 for D (5 bases). V lost 9 bases, J lost 6 bases, and 15 bases lay in between. This CDR3 spans 12 amino acids. Germline CDR1 is MNHNS and CDR2 is SASEGT. CDR3: CASWGLNPEQYF. The DNA for the CDR3 is TGTGCCAGTTGGGGCCTCAATCCCGAGCAGTACTTC.

The rearrangement links TRBV27 to TRBJ2-5, with 11 bases aligning to TRBD2. Germline CDR1 is MNHEY and CDR2 is SMNVEV (reference sequence). The V and J ends lost 3 bases and 4 bases, in that order; junction bases with no gene match: 4. The CDR3 runs 15 residues. CDR3 sequence: CASSFRLAGPETQYF. CDR3 DNA sequence: TGTGCCAGCAGTTTTCGACTAGCGGGACCAGAGACCCAGTACTTC.

This clone was picked up a small number of times. The V gene is TRBV6-1, the J gene TRBJ1-5; D may be TRBD1 (5 bases). Trimming took 2 bases from V and 6 from J, leaving 14 bases between them. From germline, CDR1 is MNHNS and CDR2 SASEGT. The CDR3 length is 15 residues. DNA of the CDR3: TGTGCCAGCAGTGAACAGGGAGGGTCCGGTCAGCCCCAGCATTTT. This sequence encodes CASSEQGGSGQPQHF.

The gene calls are TRBV5-1 and TRBJ2-5, with D maybe TRBD2 (6 bases). V lost 4 bases, J lost 1 base, and 14 bases lay in between. The CDR3 runs to 15 residues. CDR1 and CDR2 (germline): SGHRS, YFSETQ. CDR3 in DNA: TGCGCCAGCAGCCCCCTTGGGGGGTCCCAAGAGACCCAGTACTTC. This codes for CASSPLGGSQETQYF.

The J gene is TRBJ2-1, the V gene TRBV29-1, with D tentatively TRBD1 or TRBD2 (6 bases each). Germline V gene lookup returns CDR1 SQVTM and CDR2 ANQGSEA. The ends were cut back, 3 bases at V and 7 bases at J, with 19 bases in the middle. The CDR3 spans 15 residues. CDR3 amino acids: CSVDFLGQGRNEQFF. The CDR3 DNA sequence: TGCAGCGTTGACTTTCTAGGGCAGGGGAGGAATGAGCAGTTCTTC.

This clone was seen only a few times. The V and J genes are TRBV19 and TRBJ1-5, with a possible D match to TRBD1 (5 bases). V lost 5 bases to trimming and J lost 0 bases, with 11 bases between them. Germline V gene sequence: CDR1 LNHDA, CDR2 SQIVND (reference sequence). The CDR3 consists of 15 residues. Here the CDR3 reads CASSLGAYSNQPQHF. The CDR3 nucleotides are TGTGCCAGTAGTCTCGGGGCCTATAGCAATCAGCCCCAGCATTTT.

Details on this clone: A read error may produce the germline difference seen at one junction end. The chain carries TRBV5-6 and TRBJ2-6; D remains ambiguous. Germline CDR1 SGHDT, CDR2 YYEEEE. The CDR3 spans 15 residues. The CDR3 nucleotides read TGTGCCAGCAGTTTGGTCCCCTCTGGGGCCAACGTCCTGACTTTC. Its translation is CASSLVPSGANVLTF.

The rearrangement uses TRBV5-6 and TRBJ2-1; the D gene could be TRBD1 or TRBD2 (5 bases each). The CDR3 has 12 amino acids. Per germline, CDR1 SGHDT and CDR2 YYEEEE. V dropped 0 bases and J dropped 15 bases, with 13 bases sitting between them. The CDR3 here is CASSLGQTNGFF. CDR3 nucleotide sequence: TGTGCCAGCAGCTTGGGACAGACTAACGGGTTCTTC.

This clone has a handful of counts. The chain carries TRBV28 and TRBJ2-1; D not resolved. V dropped 6 bases and J dropped 9 bases, with 24 bases sitting between them. The germline gives CDR1 MDHEN, CDR2 SYDVKM. This CDR3 comprises 16 residues. The CDR3 spells CASRTSTKVWDSEQFF. CDR3 sequence (DNA): TGTGCCAGCAGGACGTCAACAAAGGTCTGGGATAGTGAGCAGTTCTTC.

This clone appeared a few times. The rearrangement uses TRBV7-9 and TRBJ1-2; 7 bases fit TRBD1. Germline CDR1 SEHNR, CDR2 FQNEAQ (reference sequence). The trim removed 5 bases at V and 2 bases at J, leaving 8 bases unmatched. The CDR3 runs to 15 residues. CDR3 sequence (DNA): TGTGCCAGCAGCCCCAGGACAGGAACAAACTATGGCTACACCTTC. It specifies CASSPRTGTNYGYTF.

The genes are TRBV5-8 and TRBJ2-7; the D is unclear. Germline lookup yields CDR1 SGHTS and CDR2 YDEGEE. The CDR3 loop spans 13 amino acids. Trimming took 1 base from V and 1 from J, leaving 6 bases between them. CDR3 nucleotides: TGTGCCAGCAGCTTGACTGATTCCTACGAGCAGTACGTC. It codes for CASSLTDSYEQYV.

The V call is TRBV19, the J call TRBJ2-2, with 9 bases aligning to TRBD2. The J segment lost 5 bases and the V segment lost 7 bases, leaving 8 bases of the junction unmatched. This CDR3 region has 15 residues. In germline, CDR1 is LNHDA, CDR2 SQIVND (reference sequence). The CDR3 loop reads CASMEGSGGTGELFF. In DNA, the CDR3 is TGTGCCAGTATGGAGGGAAGCGGGGGGACCGGGGAGCTGTTTTTT.

The chain has TRBV6-5 and TRBJ2-7, with TRBD2 as a possible D gene (5 bases). The CDR3 loop spans 15 amino acids. Trimming pared 4 bases from V and 3 bases from J, leaving 16 bases between. Germline V lookup: CDR1 MNHEY, CDR2 SVGAGI. The CDR3 spells CASSFGPTGIYEQYV. As DNA, the CDR3 is TGTGCCAGCAGTTTTGGACCCACGGGAATCTACGAGCAGTACGTC.

The chain recombines TRBV5-6 with TRBJ2-1; D is possibly TRBD2 (5 bases). Trimming removed 0 bases from V and 8 bases from J, with 12 bases in between. Germline CDR1 and CDR2: SGHDT and YYEEEE. The CDR3 has 14 amino acids. The CDR3 DNA reads as TGTGCCAGCAGCTTGGGTAGCGAGCAGGATGAGCAGTTCTTC. Protein sequence: CASSLGSEQDEQFF.

V gene TRBV19 combines with J gene TRBJ1-2; TRBD1 matches at 8 bases. Losses at the gene ends were 2 bases for V and 4 bases for J; bases not matched to a gene: 6. The germline CDR1 and CDR2 sequences are LNHDA and SQIVND (reference sequence). The CDR3 is 15 amino acids. CDR3 sequence: CASSIITGGTYGYTF. CDR3 nucleotide sequence: TGTGCCAGTAGTATAATCACAGGGGGGACCTATGGCTACACCTTC.

The rearrangement joins TRBV11-3 to TRBJ2-1; 8 bases match TRBD1. Germline V gives CDR1 SGHNT, CDR2 YENEEA. V lost 5 bases to trimming and J lost 8 bases; unmatched junction nucleotides: 8. The length of the CDR3 is 14 residues. The CDR3 DNA is TGTGCCAGCAGCACGGACAGGGTAGGGGATGAGCAGTTCTTC. This encodes CASSTDRVGDEQFF.